This passage covers 5 T cell receptor beta chains from one sample sequenced in a study of early T cells in non-severe SARS-CoV-2 infection. TCRdb re-called the 5' RACE reads with MiXCR, one entry per CDR3 protein. The sample contains about 46,000 distinct CDR3 sequences, roughly 5.7% of which appear only once. The material sequenced was whole blood, taken at baseline. These receptors were obtained from an adult who was a healthcare worker with PCR-confirmed SARS-CoV-2 infection or an uninfected control (not recorded which).

The chain couples TRBV11-2 to TRBJ2-1; 10 bases are shared with TRBD2. The germline gives CDR1 SGHAT, CDR2 FQNNGV. The CDR3 is 15 amino acids. V dropped 5 bases and J dropped 8; count of bases not matched to a gene: 9. This CDR3 is CASSPGLAALDEQFF. CDR3 DNA sequence: TGTGCCAGCAGCCCCGGACTAGCGGCTTTGGATGAGCAGTTCTTC.

V and J are TRBV29-1 and TRBJ2-6; no reliable D call. Trimming removed 5 bases at V and 3 bases at J, with 5 bases between. The germline V gene has CDR1 SQVTM and CDR2 ANQGSEA. CDR3 length: 12 amino acids. The CDR3 region has the DNA TGCAGCGTTCGTAGTGGGGCCAACGTCCTGACTTTC. Translated: CSVRSGANVLTF.

This clonotype was counted many times. The chain uses TRBV21-1 and TRBJ1-5; no DNA check was done on the table's D call, TRBD1. TRBV21-1 is a documented pseudogene. This CDR3 region has 16 residues. The CDR3 here is CASSKGFQGAGQPQHF. The CDR3 nucleotides are TGTGCCAGCAGCAAAGGGTTTCAGGGGGCAGGCCAGCCCCAGCATTTT.

This clonotype was found a few times. The chain links TRBV12-3 or TRBV12-4 to TRBJ1-5; no definite D call. The CDR3 runs 14 residues. Trimming took off 8 bases at V and 5 bases at J, with 16 bases between the two ends. The CDR3 DNA reads as TGTGCCAGCGCAAAGTCGGGGATTTATCAGCCCCAGCATTTT. Amino acid sequence: CASAKSGIYQPQHF.

This clonotype has ten or more counts. V is TRBV24-1 and J is TRBJ2-1; possibly TRBD1 for D (6 bases). CDR1 is KGHDR and CDR2 is SFDVKD in the germline V gene. With 7 bases removed from V and 2 bases from J, the gap between germline ends came to 17 bases. CDR3 size: 16 residues. The chain's CDR3 is CATRGTGSETYNEQFF. The CDR3 nucleotides are TGTGCCACCAGGGGTACAGGGTCAGAAACCTACAATGAGCAGTTCTTC.